This T cell receptor beta chain stems from a study of CD8 T cells in Susac syndrome. The CDR3 covers 11 residues. V was pared by 3 bases and J by 11 bases, with 10 bases between. Germline lookup yields CDR1 MDHEN and CDR2 SYDVKM. An amount of RNA that ranged from roughly 0.45 to 1 ug was reverse transcribed with random hexamers. TCR beta CDR3 was amplified by immunoSEQ covering 54 Vbeta and 13 Jbeta. TCRdb processed the immunoSEQ multiplex PCR reads anew with MiXCR; each CDR3 protein has one entry. The data contain about 120,000 distinct CDR3 sequences, 85% to 95% of them singletons. General observations from the study: It was acknowledged in the study that its TCR sequencing and HLA analysis involved a relatively small number of individuals.

The healthy controls were matched to patients by age and sex. TEMRA cells were FACS-enriched, with CD8+ and CD4+ T cells isolated negatively. Regarding this clonotype: Antigen unknown.

This TCR derives from a human donor in good health. The chain joins TRBV28 to TRBJ1-1, with D unresolved. Sequenced input: CD8+ T cells from PBMCs. The CDR3 reads CASSFKALAFF. The DNA for the CDR3 is TGTGCCAGCAGTTTTAAGGCCCTCGCTTTCTTT.